This passage covers 29 T cell receptor beta chains from one sample sequenced in a study of T cell responses to AZD1222 COVID-19 vaccine. The protocol was immunoSEQ multiplex PCR, while the TCRdb copy is restricted to in-frame clones and leaves out a portion. The data hold approximately 130,000 clones, with around 90% observed a single time. The sample was peripheral blood, taken on day 0 of AZD1222 vaccination. These TCRs come from an adult in good health.

The J gene is TRBJ2-2, the V gene TRBV7-3; D is possibly TRBD2 (5 bases). V shed 5 bases and J shed 1 base, with 11 bases lying between them. Looked up from germline, CDR1 is SGHTA and CDR2 is FQGTGA. The CDR3 spans 15 residues. CDR3 loop: CASSGRGGNTGELFF. CDR3 bases: TGTGCCAGCAGCGGCCGCGGAGGGAACACCGGGGAGCTGTTTTTT.

This chain uses TRBV7-6 with TRBJ2-7, with 10 nucleotides matching TRBD2. Germline V gene sequence: CDR1 SGHVS, CDR2 FNYEAQ. The CDR3 has 19 amino acids. V shed 5 bases, J shed 0 bases, and the junction held 16 bases outside the gene matches. As DNA, the CDR3 is TGTGCCAGCAGCGGGGGGTCTAGCGGGAGTGGCGCCCGCTCCTACGAGCAGTACTTC. This encodes CASSGGSSGSGARSYEQYF.

The V call is TRBV7-8, the J call TRBJ1-2, with D uncertain. This CDR3 spans 14 amino acids. Germline CDR1 reads SGHVS; CDR2 reads FQNEAQ. Trimming took 8 bases from V and 4 from J, leaving 17 bases between them. CDR3 residues: CASASGLFRYGYTF. The CDR3 DNA is TGTGCCAGCGCCAGTGGGCTCTTTCGCTATGGCTACACCTTC.

This chain uses TRBV5-5 with TRBJ1-5; 11 bases are shared with TRBD1. This CDR3 has 15 amino acids. Losses at the gene ends were 4 bases for V and 6 bases for J; bases not matched to a gene: 6. CDR1 is SGHKS, CDR2 YYEKEE, per germline (reference sequence). This chain's CDR3 is CASSMGQGVGQPQHF. In nucleotides, the CDR3 is TGTGCCAGCAGCATGGGACAGGGGGTAGGTCAGCCCCAGCATTTT.

This clone was detected only a few times. CDR3 sequence (DNA): TGTGCCACCGAAGCGGGAGGGCGGTACAATGAGCAGTTCTTC. This sequence encodes CATEAGGRYNEQFF. The chain carries TRBV25-1 and TRBJ2-1, with 10 bases aligning to TRBD2. The junction had 7 bases not matched to a gene; V was cut back by 10 bases and J by 4 bases. The CDR3 has 14 residues. The V gene's germline CDR1 is MGHDK and CDR2 SYGVNS.

The rearrangement links TRBV5-5 to TRBJ1-5; D not certain. CDR3 length equals 15 residues. Germline CDR1 is SGHKS and CDR2 is YYEKEE (reference sequence). Between the trimmed V and J ends, which lost 0 bases and 0 bases, there was a span of 7 bases. The CDR3 bases are TGTGCCAGCAGCTTGGAAAGGAATAGCAATCAGCCCCAGCATTTT. It is translated as CASSLERNSNQPQHF.

The chain uses TRBV15 and TRBJ1-6; D may be TRBD1 (5 bases). V was trimmed by 1 base and J by 14 bases, leaving 18 bases between them. The CDR3 has 15 residues. Germline CDR1 LNHNV, CDR2 YYDKDF (reference sequence). The CDR3 loop reads CATSRVQRQPEALHF. The CDR3, as DNA: TGTGCCACCAGCAGAGTTCAGCGACAGCCTGAAGCCCTCCACTTT.

This clone was picked up one time. The chain is built from TRBV2 and TRBJ2-3; tentatively, D is TRBD1 (6 bases). V lost 2 bases and J 2 bases, leaving 14 bases between the germline ends. Germline CDR1 and CDR2: SNHLY and FYNNEI. The CDR3 covers 16 residues. As DNA, the CDR3 is TGTGCCAGCAGTGAACTTATGACAGGATTCACAGATACGCAGTATTTT. Translation gives CASSELMTGFTDTQYF.

V is TRBV6-5 and J is TRBJ2-5, with D uncertain. This CDR3 spans 13 amino acids. Trimming removed 6 bases at V and 5 bases at J, with 13 bases between. The V gene's germline CDR1 is MNHEY and CDR2 SVGAGI. CDR3 loop: CASSTNFAETQYF. Written as DNA, the CDR3 is TGTGCCAGCAGCACAAACTTTGCGGAGACCCAGTACTTC.

About this clone itself: Additional DNA sequences in this sample encode the identical CDR3. J is TRBJ1-5 and V is TRBV18, with a possible D match to TRBD1 (6 bases). Germline loops: CDR1 KGHSH, CDR2 LQKENI. V was cut by 3 bases and J by 4 bases, with 7 bases left in between. The length of the CDR3 is 13 residues. The CDR3 coding sequence is TGTGCCAGCTCACCCGACAGGAATCAGCCCCAGCATTTT. This gives the protein CASSPDRNQPQHF.

V is TRBV5-5 and J is TRBJ1-6, with D unclear. The CDR3 is made up of 12 amino acids. V was trimmed by 4 bases and J by 14 bases, leaving 13 bases between them. Germline-derived CDR1 and CDR2 are SGHKS and YYEKEE (reference sequence). The CDR3 nucleotides are TGTGCCAGCAGCCCCCATAATTCGGCCCTCCACTTT. Its translation: CASSPHNSALHF.

The chain links TRBV19 to TRBJ1-6, with 9 nucleotides matching TRBD1. Germline assignment: CDR1 LNHDA and CDR2 SQIVND (reference sequence). This CDR3 has 15 amino acids. V was clipped by 2 bases and J by 7 bases; unmatched bases: 3. In DNA form, the CDR3 reads TGTGCCAGTAGTATACCAACAGGGGGCAATTCACCCCTCCACTTT. Translation gives CASSIPTGGNSPLHF.

This chain joins TRBV7-3 and TRBJ1-3; tentatively, D is TRBD1 (5 bases). This CDR3 has 16 amino acids. Germline CDR1 and CDR2: SGHTA and FQGTGA. Trimming removed 5 bases at V and 2 bases at J, with 16 bases between. CDR3 coding DNA: TGTGCCAGCAGCCCCTATGCGGCGGGGCCTGGAAACACCATATATTTT. It translates to CASSPYAAGPGNTIYF.

This clone was seen a few times. CDR3 loop: CASSELGYSGELFF. The CDR3 coding sequence is TGTGCCAGCAGTGAACTAGGGTATTCCGGGGAGCTGTTTTTT. J is TRBJ2-2 and V is TRBV6-1; D not certain. Trimming left V 2 bases short and J 6 bases short, with 10 bases between. The CDR3 sequence is 14 residues long. The V gene's germline CDR1 is MNHNS and CDR2 SASEGT.

The chain couples TRBV27 to TRBJ2-7, with TRBD2 identical over 8 bases. This CDR3 comprises 14 residues. From germline, CDR1 is MNHEY and CDR2 SMNVEV (reference sequence). V was clipped by 7 bases and J by 5 bases; unmatched bases: 10. The CDR3 coding sequence is TGTGCCAGCACTTCCGGGAGGGGTTTGGACGAGCAGTACTTC. This encodes CASTSGRGLDEQYF.

The chain carries TRBV30 and TRBJ1-3; no clear D gene. V was cut by 4 bases and J by 1 base, with 8 bases left in between. Per the germline V gene, CDR1 is GTSNPN and CDR2 is SVGIG (reference sequence). The CDR3 is 13 amino acids. The CDR3 coding sequence is TGTGCCTGGATGGGCTTTTCTGGAAACACCATATATTTT. Encoded protein: CAWMGFSGNTIYF.

V gene TRBV29-1 combines with J gene TRBJ2-1, with unresolved D. CDR1 and CDR2 from the germline V gene are SQVTM and ANQGSEA. Trimming cost V 3 bases and J 6 bases, with 9 bases left between them. The CDR3 is 12 amino acids. The CDR3 region is CSVDTLANEQFF. Here the CDR3 DNA reads TGCAGCGTTGATACTCTGGCCAATGAGCAGTTCTTC.

This chain links TRBV27 with TRBJ2-2; D unclear. CDR3 length: 14 amino acids. Germline V gives CDR1 MNHEY, CDR2 SMNVEV (reference sequence). With 5 bases removed from V and 6 bases from J, the gap between germline ends came to 13 bases. For the CDR3, the DNA is TGTGCCAGCAGTCTCCTTGACGGCCCCGGGGAGCTGTTTTTT. Translated, it gives CASSLLDGPGELFF.

This clone was recorded once. The chain combines TRBV12-5 with TRBJ2-7; D tentatively fits TRBD1 or TRBD2 (5 bases each). Germline V gene lookup returns CDR1 LGHNT and CDR2 FRNRAP. Trimming removed 1 base from V and 5 bases from J, with 15 bases in between. CDR3 length: 15 amino acids. The CDR3, as DNA: TGTGCTAGTGGTTTGGGGACCGGGGCAACGGACGAGCAGTACTTC. This encodes CASGLGTGATDEQYF. The entire variable domain, with the rest obtained from reference TRBV12-5 and TRBJ2-7, is as follows: DARVTQTPRHKVTEMGQEVTMRCQPILGHNTVFWYRQTMMQGLELLAYFRNRAPLDDSGMPKDRFSAEMPDATLATLKIQPSEPRDSAVYFCASGLGTGATDEQYFGPGTRLTVT.

V gene TRBV7-9 combines with J gene TRBJ1-2; D is possibly TRBD1 (5 bases). The CDR3 consists of 14 residues. Per the germline V gene, CDR1 is SEHNR and CDR2 is FQNEAQ (reference sequence). The ends were cut back, 5 bases at V and 8 bases at J, with 18 bases in the middle. The CDR3 region is CASSPTQGTEGYTF. The CDR3, as DNA: TGTGCCAGCAGCCCCACCCAGGGTACGGAAGGCTACACCTTC.

The V gene is TRBV5-1, the J gene TRBJ2-7, with 10 bases that match TRBD1. V shed 4 bases, J shed 0 bases, and the junction held 7 bases outside the gene matches. The CDR3 extends over 16 amino acids. Germline CDR1 reads SGHRS; CDR2 reads YFSETQ. The CDR3 spells CASSTAGTGVSYEQYF. CDR3 in DNA: TGCGCCAGCAGCACAGCCGGGACAGGGGTCTCCTACGAGCAGTACTTC.

The chain has TRBV5-1 and TRBJ2-7, with TRBD2 matching over 14 bases. V dropped 0 bases and J dropped 5; count of bases not matched to a gene: 7. CDR1 is SGHRS and CDR2 is YFSETQ in the germline V gene. There are 17 residues in the CDR3. DNA for the CDR3: TGCGCCAGCAGCTTGGCCCTGGGACTAGCGGGAGCGGACGAGCAGTACTTC. The encoded protein is CASSLALGLAGADEQYF.

The chain employs TRBV19 and TRBJ1-2, with unresolved D. The V gene lost 3 bases and the J gene lost 5 bases, with 10 bases spanning the gap. Germline values: CDR1 LNHDA, CDR2 SQIVND (reference sequence). This CDR3 spans 13 amino acids. The DNA for the CDR3 is TGTGCCAGTAGTATGCCCCACCTATATGGCTACACCTTC. This encodes CASSMPHLYGYTF.

The J gene is TRBJ1-1, the V gene TRBV18; D is unresolved. CDR1 is KGHSH, CDR2 LQKENI, per germline. CDR3 size: 16 residues. V dropped 2 bases and J dropped 3 bases, with 16 bases sitting between them. The CDR3 loop reads CASSPKSIRVDTEAFF. The DNA of the CDR3 is TGTGCCAGCTCACCAAAGAGCATAAGGGTGGACACTGAAGCTTTCTTT.

The chain recombines TRBV7-3 with TRBJ1-1; tentative D call: TRBD1 (6 bases). Trimming took 5 bases from V and 5 from J, leaving 12 bases between them. This CDR3 region has 13 residues. Germline CDR1 is SGHTA and CDR2 is FQGTGA. The CDR3 spells CASSQTGQTEAFF. The CDR3 DNA is TGTGCCAGCAGCCAGACAGGTCAGACTGAAGCTTTCTTT. The full variable domain, completed using reference TRBV7-3 and TRBJ1-1, is GAGVSQTPSNKVTEKGKYVELRCDPISGHTALYWYRQSLGQGPEFLIYFQGTGAADDSGLPNDRFFAVRPEGSVSTLKIQRTERGDSAVYLCASSQTGQTEAFFGQGTRLTVV.

This clone has just a few counts. The chain is built from TRBV9 and TRBJ2-1, with TRBD1 as a possible D gene (6 bases). The CDR3 length is 15 residues. Trimming stripped 0 bases from V and 0 bases from J, with 7 bases between. The germline gives CDR1 SGDLS, CDR2 YYNGEE. CDR3 loop: CASSVEGGSYNEQFF. The CDR3 nucleotides read TGTGCCAGCAGCGTAGAAGGGGGCTCCTACAATGAGCAGTTCTTC.

CDR3 coding DNA: TGTGCCACCTCTTCGAATCGTAACTATGGCTACACCTTC. Amino acids: CATSSNRNYGYTF. The chain combines TRBV2 with TRBJ1-2; D is unclear. The CDR3 spans 13 residues. The germline V gene has CDR1 SNHLY and CDR2 FYNNEI. V shed 10 bases and J shed 1 base, with 13 bases lying between them.

This chain joins TRBV28 and TRBJ1-5, with 10 nucleotides matching TRBD1. Germline-derived CDR1 and CDR2 are MDHEN and SYDVKM. This CDR3 region has 17 residues. V was pared by 4 bases and J by 6 bases, with 12 bases of the junction left unmatched. The DNA for the CDR3 is TGTGCCAGCAGTTCACTGACAGGGGGCGATCGCACTCAGCCCCAGCATTTT. It encodes CASSSLTGGDRTQPQHF.

The count of this clone is one. This chain links TRBV15 with TRBJ1-2; a weak D match, TRBD1 (6 bases). Between the trimmed V and J ends, which lost 5 bases and 8 bases, there was a span of 18 bases. Per germline, CDR1 LNHNV and CDR2 YYDKDF (reference sequence). This CDR3 has 14 amino acids. CDR3 region: CATSLLQGSKGYTF. In DNA form, the CDR3 reads TGTGCCACCAGCCTTCTACAGGGTTCGAAAGGCTACACCTTC.